This note documents a single TCR beta chain sequence. This CDR3 has 14 amino acids. CDR1 is LNHNV and CDR2 is YYDKDF in the germline V gene (reference sequence). Trimming stripped 0 bases from V and 4 bases from J, with 10 bases between. The data are from a study of shared clonotypes between healthy human individuals. Here immunoSEQ multiplex PCR was the method, and the copy in TCRdb shows in-frame clones only, minus some. In the table there are some 490,000 clones, roughly 80% of which are singletons. This sequence originates from a woman aged 40 to 49 in good health. Some clones in this sample may be carry-over from other donors' samples. The chain has TRBV15 and TRBJ2-7; perhaps TRBD1 as D (5 bases). Sequencing input: PBMCs. CDR3 sequence (DNA): TGTGCCACCAGCAGAGATAAGGGGAAATACGAGCAGTACTTC. It specifies CATSRDKGKYEQYF.